The source of this T cell receptor beta chain is a study of T cell repertoires in cytomegalovirus infection. Background on the study: Public TCR beta signatures marked donors with CMV infection and the matching HLA.

This clonotype has only a few counts. Its antigen is undetermined. Study findings and constraints: HLA-C-restricted CMV clonotypes gave the most frequent clonotype in two of eight donors. Cumulative public TCR beta family frequency identified carriers of CMV plus the relevant HLA.

MiXCR, run by TCRdb on the reads, gives a single entry per CDR3 protein. The data hold nearly 450,000 distinct CDR3 sequences, with roughly a third observed a single time. V was trimmed by 6 bases and J by 2 bases, leaving 14 bases between them. The CDR3 covers 15 residues. Per the germline V gene, CDR1 is SNHLY and CDR2 is FYNNEI. The clonotype originates from a human donor in good health (CMV status not recorded). Some clones in this sample may be carry-over from other donors' samples. The sample consisted of PBMCs. The rearrangement joins TRBV2 to TRBJ2-1, with D perhaps matching TRBD2 (6 bases). CDR3: CASRAGGGAYNEQFF. The CDR3 bases are TGTGCCAGCAGGGCCGGGGGTGGGGCCTACAATGAGCAGTTCTTC.